This is a list of T cell receptor beta chains from one sample in a study of T cells in Graves' hyperthyroidism and ophthalmopathy. MiXCR was run by TCRdb on the multiplex PCR reads, yielding one entry per CDR3 protein. This table has approximately 600,000 distinct CDR3 sequences, about 15% appearing once. The specimen was blood. The receptors derive from a woman between 40 and 55 years old with Graves' ophthalmopathy. The CDR3 runs from the conserved cysteine through the conserved F or W. The D gene is left open where the match is weak. Clone size is given for some rows only: seen once, a few or many times, or a class if the clone is expanded.

j_call | v_call | clone_size | d_call | cdr3_aa | cdr3_nt
TRBJ2-5 | TRBV15 | many | . | CATSRVEGTQYF | TGTGCCACCAGCAGAGTCGAGGGGACCCAGTACTTC
TRBJ2-5 | TRBV29-1 | many | TRBD2 | CSVDPWVAGPQETQYF | TGCAGCGTTGATCCGTGGGTAGCGGGACCCCAAGAGACCCAGTACTTC
TRBJ2-5 | TRBV7-2 | many | . | CASSLGRQETQYF | TGTGCCAGCAGCTTGGGCAGGCAAGAGACCCAGTACTTC
TRBJ1-1 | TRBV7-9 | many | . | CASSPTLQGLNTEAFF | TGTGCCAGCAGCCCCACACTCCAGGGGCTGAACACTGAAGCTTTCTTT
TRBJ1-2 | TRBV9 | . | . | CASSAQTLAYGYTF | TGTGCCAGCAGCGCACAGACCTTGGCCTATGGCTACACCTTC
TRBJ2-5 | TRBV6-5 | . | TRBD1 | CASSYGPGGAETQYF | TGTGCCAGCAGTTACGGGCCAGGGGGCGCTGAGACCCAGTACTTC
TRBJ2-7 | TRBV7-3 | . | TRBD2 | CASSFGLAGALRWEQYF | TGTGCCAGCAGCTTTGGACTAGCGGGAGCCCTTCGTTGGGAGCAGTACTTC
TRBJ2-2 | TRBV19 | . | . | CASSPIRTVGELFF | TGTGCCAGTAGCCCGATAAGGACTGTTGGGGAGCTGTTTTTT
TRBJ2-7 | TRBV4-1 | few | . | CASSQASGPYYEQYF | TGCGCCAGCAGCCAAGCTTCAGGGCCCTACTACGAGCAGTACTTC
TRBJ2-2 | TRBV29-1 | few | . | CSARPGVDTGELFF | TGCAGCGCCCGGCCAGGGGTTGACACCGGGGAGCTGTTTTTT
TRBJ1-2 | TRBV7-9 | many | TRBD1 | CASSSIRDRVNDYTF | TGTGCCAGCAGCTCCATCCGGGACAGGGTAAATGACTACACCTTC
TRBJ2-7 | TRBV11-2 | many | . | CASSLVEFEQYF | TGTGCCAGCAGCTTAGTGGAGTTCGAGCAGTACTTC